This T cell receptor beta chain comes out of a study of Ad26.COV2.S vaccination and SARS-CoV-2 variants. At the level of the study: Donor allocation was to the COV1001 Ad26.COV2.S trial arm. The vaccine Ad26.COV2.S was put into the muscle once, or twice with 56 days between.

Treatment indicated: 15 to 20 received Ad26.COV2.S at low or high dose, single or two shots; about five received placebo; per-sample allocation not given. Sampling occurred on day 63 after the first vaccine or placebo injection. Wuhan-strain spike was delivered by a replication-incompetent Ad26 vector. Trimming took 3 bases from V and 4 from J, leaving 19 bases between them. The CDR3 contains 16 residues. From germline, CDR1 is WNHNN and CDR2 SYGVQD (reference sequence). Using immunoSEQ multiplex PCR, the repertoire was profiled, and TCRdb retains in-frame clones only, with some absent. The table shows over 350,000 clones, with approximately 86% occurring only once.

The chain links TRBV10-1 to TRBJ2-7, with a possible D match to TRBD1 (8 bases). This material consisted of peripheral blood, taken in a trial of Ad26.COV2.S vaccine versus placebo. The clonotype originates from a person aged 18-60 years who received the Ad26.COV2.S COVID-19 vaccine or a placebo. CDR3 coding DNA: TGCGCCAGCAGTGATGGTCTGACAGGGGAGGGTTACGAGCAGTACTTC. It codes for CASSDGLTGEGYEQYF.